This is a list of T cell receptor beta chains from one sample in a study of blood T cell repertoires in COVID-19. Data came from immunoSEQ multiplex PCR; TCRdb stores just in-frame clones and leaves some out. The sample records around 28,000 clones, around nine tenths being singletons. Sequencing input: peripheral blood. The receptors shown here come from a human donor in a cohort sampled during active COVID-19. The CDR3 runs from the conserved cysteine through the conserved F or W. The D gene is left open where the match is weak. Clone size is not always given. Where it is, it says once, few, many or a class for expanded clones.

d_call	v_call	j_call	clone_size	cdr3_aa	cdr3_nt
NA	TRBV4-2	TRBJ2-7	NA	CASSQDQGTGTYEQYF	TGTGCCAGCAGCCAAGATCAGGGGACGGGGACCTACGAGCAGTACTTC
NA	TRBV7-2	TRBJ2-5	NA	CASSPSPKETQYF	TGTGCCAGCAGCCCATCCCCTAAAGAGACCCAGTACTTC
TRBD2	TRBV7-2	TRBJ2-1	NA	CASSPGGGSYNEQFF	TGTGCCAGCAGTCCGGGAGGGGGCTCCTACAATGAGCAGTTCTTC
NA	TRBV2	TRBJ1-1	NA	CASSERGVGNTEAFF	TGTGCCAGCAGTGAACGGGGAGTAGGCAACACTGAAGCTTTTTTT
TRBD2	TRBV20-1	TRBJ2-7	once	CSASGGGSSYEQYF	TGCAGTGCTAGTGGCGGGGGGAGCTCCTACGAGCAGTACTTC
TRBD2	TRBV3-1/TRBV3-2	TRBJ2-2	NA	CASSQRTSGGWSGELFF	TGTGCCAGCAGCCAAAGGACTAGCGGGGGGTGGTCCGGGGAGCTGTTTTTT
NA	TRBV7-7	TRBJ2-2	NA	CASSSGQMNAGELFF	TGTGCCAGCAGCTCGGGACAAATGAACGCCGGGGAGCTGTTTTTT
TRBD1	TRBV19	TRBJ2-5	NA	CASSVGTGRLETQYF	TGTGCCAGTAGTGTCGGGACAGGGAGGTTGGAGACCCAGTACTTC
TRBD1	TRBV29-1	TRBJ1-1	once	CSAAASGGTIEAFF	TGCAGCGCCGCGGCCTCAGGGGGCACCATAGAAGCTTTCTTT
NA	TRBV7-8	TRBJ1-3	NA	CASSLEEGTGNTIYF	TGTGCCAGCAGCTTAGAAGAGGGTACGGGAAACACCATATATTTT
NA	TRBV15	TRBJ2-7	NA	CATSRALAAYEQYF	TGTGCCACCAGCAGAGCCCTTGCGGCCTACGAGCAGTACTTC
TRBD1	TRBV5-4	TRBJ1-6	NA	CASSLRAGGSSYNSPLHF	TGTGCCAGCAGCTTGCGGGCAGGGGGCAGCTCCTATAATTCACCCCTCCACTTT
TRBD1	TRBV19	TRBJ2-5	NA	CASSATGVNQETQYF	TGTGCCAGTAGTGCAACAGGGGTCAACCAAGAGACCCAGTACTTC
NA	TRBV10-3	TRBJ2-3	NA	CAIRGTQDTQYF	TGTGCCATCAGGGGCACACAAGATACGCAGTATTTT
NA	TRBV6-1	TRBJ1-2	NA	CASSEALPGLDYGYTF	TGTGCCAGCAGTGAAGCGCTTCCAGGGCTTGACTATGGCTACACCTTC
NA	TRBV11-3	TRBJ2-7	NA	CASSLFLYEQYF	TGTGCCAGCAGCTTATTTCTCTACGAGCAGTACTTC
NA	TRBV5-1	TRBJ2-7	NA	CASSLDRRGDEQYF	TGCGCCAGCAGCTTGGATCGGCGGGGCGACGAGCAGTACTTC
TRBD2	TRBV5-1	TRBJ2-1	NA	CASSSGLAGAVRSYNEQFF	TGCGCCAGCAGCTCAGGACTAGCGGGAGCAGTAAGATCCTACAATGAGCAGTTCTTC
NA	TRBV27	TRBJ2-1	NA	CASRQSSYNEQFF	TGTGCCAGCAGACAGAGCTCCTACAATGAGCAGTTCTTC
NA	TRBV4-1	TRBJ1-4	NA	CASSQVHDNEKLFF	TGCGCCAGCAGCCAAGTACACGATAATGAAAAACTGTTTTTT
TRBD2	TRBV6-5	TRBJ2-3	NA	CASSYVAGKTTDTQYF	TGTGCCAGCAGTTACGTAGCGGGGAAGACCACAGATACGCAGTATTTT
TRBD2	TRBV5-8	TRBJ2-1	NA	CASSLVSGGAGSYNEQFF	TGTGCCAGCAGCTTGGTTAGCGGGGGGGCGGGTTCCTACAATGAGCAGTTCTTC
TRBD1	TRBV19	TRBJ2-3	NA	CASSIGRGRADTQYF	TGTGCCAGTAGTATAGGTAGGGGGCGCGCAGATACGCAGTATTTT
TRBD2	TRBV10-3	TRBJ2-3	NA	CAISETSGGAKDTQYF	TGTGCCATCAGTGAGACTAGCGGGGGGGCCAAAGATACGCAGTATTTT
NA	TRBV5-1	TRBJ1-2	NA	CASSSQLGTTNYGYTF	TGCGCCAGCAGCTCCCAACTCGGGACAACTAACTATGGCTACACCTTC
TRBD2	TRBV5-1	TRBJ2-3	NA	CASSLGGLAGGSGDTQYF	TGCGCCAGCAGCCTGGGGGGACTAGCGGGAGGGTCCGGCGATACGCAGTATTTT
NA	TRBV3-1/TRBV3-2	TRBJ2-3	NA	CASSNPEADTQYF	TGTGCCAGCAGCAACCCCGAGGCAGATACGCAGTATTTT
TRBD2	TRBV5-5	TRBJ2-2	NA	CASSWDLWGGDTGELFF	TGTGCCAGCAGCTGGGACCTGTGGGGGGGAGACACCGGGGAGCTGTTTTTT